This paragraph covers one TCR beta chain sequence. Donors were Caucasian adults residing in Nashville, Tennessee, USA. Unsorted samples used about 90 million PBMCs for genomic DNA. This sample is part of a study of shared clonotypes between healthy human individuals. Looking at the study overall: The donor group consisted of two women and a few men, aged 18 to 49.

Per the authors' pipeline: Because ImmunoSEQ provided only junction sequences with no quality scores, the filtering differed. Sequenced by immunoSEQ multiplex PCR; TCRdb stores in-frame clones only, minus some. D and trimming come from the DNA, and the V and J calls and clone size come from that table. The sample gives hundreds of thousands of clones, 75% to 80% of which show up once; around 12% is in the top ten. CDR3 length: 14 residues. The junction had 10 bases not matched to a gene; V was cut back by 10 bases and J by 4 bases. Germline CDR1 reads MDHEN; CDR2 reads SYDVKM. The clonotype comes from a woman aged 40 to 50 in good health. Some clones in this sample may be carry-over from other donors' samples. The specimen was PBMCs. This sequence joins TRBV28 and TRBJ2-7; TRBD1 matches 10 bases. This CDR3 reads CATYRDRGWYEQYF. DNA of the CDR3: TGTGCCACCTACCGGGACAGGGGTTGGTACGAGCAGTACTTC.